This T cell receptor (beta chain) was identified in a study of tumor and adjacent non-tumor tissue in lung cancer (dated by TCRdb to 2017 to 2018). Turning to the overall study: The cohort included around eleven adenocarcinoma, 2 squamous cell carcinoma and 1 small cell lung cancer patients. Ages among the roughly 15 patients ranged from about 30 to 80 years, there were 10 men and 5 women, and disease was at TNM stage I to III. In total, sequencing yielded 125,075,908 productive TCRbeta reads, which works out to an average of around 4.2 million reads per sample. Bulk TCRbeta repertoires were compared between lung tumor tissue and matched distant non-tumor lung tissue obtained from approximately 16 lung cancer patients. TCRbeta CDR3 sequencing was performed on around 30 paired specimens, with one tumor sample and one normal lung sample collected per patient. General findings and caveats noted by the study authors: The sequencing platform is not named in the methods, and unique molecular identifiers are not mentioned. Only approximately 16 patients were included in the cohort, and the need for larger samples and more detailed clinical data was noted by the authors. A significantly larger cumulative share of the repertoire was made up by the top 100 clones in normal lung than in tumor tissue. Tumor tissue showed significantly greater TCR diversity (inverse Simpson) than normal lung tissue (around 450 vs 150, P = 0.0075, Mann-Whitney U test). Significantly higher TCR diversity was found in younger patients, and higher tumor TCR diversity was associated with shorter overall and disease-free survival. Because peripheral blood was not sequenced, blood TCRbeta repertoires in the lung cancer patients of the study were not examined.

Of note for this clonotype: The antigen it binds to is not known. At one of its ends the junction is not consistent with the germline gene, which may arise from a read error.

RNA was extracted from bulk unsorted tissue and checked for quality with a NanoDrop ND-1000 and an Agilent 2100. Normal lung samples were distant non-tumor tissue taken more than 3 cm from the tumor edge. The donors were newly diagnosed lung cancer patients admitted for thoracic surgery in China from August to November 2014 who had not received prior chemotherapy. The study excluded patients who had received radiotherapy or chemotherapy before or who had another cancer at the same time. Pieces of surgical tissue measuring roughly 1-2.2 cm3 were kept in RNAlater solution and held at -80 degrees C until needed. Library prep was done by multiplex PCR. The listed sequencing device is Illumina HiSeq 2500. TCRbeta libraries were built by three rounds of nested PCR using primers (Table S4), following protocols modified from ARM-PCR. PCR products of 200-500 bp were gel-excised and purified with the QIAquick gel extraction kit before sequencing. As for how the authors treated the data: Trimmomatic was used to clean the reads, FLASH merged the cleaned reads into complete CDR3 sequences, and MiTCR assigned the sequences to V(D)J germline segments. Clonal diversity was computed as the inverse Simpson's index with VDJtools. Productive reads were defined as in-frame sequences without a premature stop codon. Through fastp at Q25 and MiXCR, TCRdb rebuilt clones from the public reads, retaining in-frame beta chains. Here each entry gathers all rows of one CDR3 protein and keeps the most common genes and DNA. V and J calls and clone size were set by TCRdb, not the authors. The sample profile shows some 97,000 distinct CDR3 sequences; less than 75% of them were found once. The ten largest clones represent roughly 19% of the sample.

Sample: distant non-tumor lung tissue. This clonotype was obtained from a man aged 25-40 years with non-small cell lung cancer.

The DNA sequence follows: TGTACCAGCAGTGCACAAGGGGCTGATACCGGGGAGCTGTTTTTT. Translated, it gives CTSSAQGADTGELFF. The V gene is TRBV6-2 or TRBV6-3 and the J gene is TRBJ2-2; the D gene is possibly TRBD1, with 5 bases matching. The CDR1 and CDR2 encoded by the germline V gene are MNHEY and SVGEGT. There are 15 amino acids in the CDR3, from cysteine to phenylalanine inclusive. The CDR3 DNA has 45 bases and is translated from base 1.